Below are 13 T cell receptor beta chains sequenced from a single sample in a study of T cells after yellow fever vaccination. Each CDR3 protein is one row after TCRdb ran MiXCR on the 5' RACE reads. The sample carries tens of thousands of distinct CDR3 sequences, 6.5% to 8% recorded once. The sequenced sample was CD8+ T cells sorted from PBMCs, obtained 15 days after the yellow fever booster vaccination. These receptors came from a man aged 25-45 years who received the YFV17D yellow fever vaccine.

V and J are TRBV20-1 and TRBJ1-1; the match to TRBD1 covers 7 bases. The V and J ends lost 5 bases and 4 bases, in that order; junction bases with no gene match: 7. This CDR3 is 13 amino acids long. Germline CDR1 and CDR2: DFQATT and SNEGSKA (reference sequence). The CDR3: CSAEDRVITEAFF. DNA for the CDR3: TGCAGTGCTGAAGACAGGGTAATCACTGAAGCTTTCTTT.

This clonotype was observed a few times. This chain uses TRBV19 with TRBJ2-3, with TRBD2 matching 8 bases. This CDR3 has 16 residues. With 4 bases clipped from V and 4 bases from J, the junction kept 10 bases outside the gene matches. The V gene's germline CDR1 is LNHDA and CDR2 SQIVND (reference sequence). The CDR3 is CASSTLAATGADTQYF. As DNA, the CDR3 is TGTGCCAGTAGTACACTAGCGGCCACCGGGGCAGATACGCAGTATTTT.

The table lists this clonotype with many counts. The CDR3 DNA is TGTGCCAGCTCAACCCGGGACAGCTACGAGCAGTACTTC. It is translated as CASSTRDSYEQYF. The genes are TRBV18 and TRBJ2-7; 7 bases fit TRBD1. With V trimmed by 5 bases and J by 3 bases, 4 bases remained unmatched. The CDR3 runs to 13 residues. Looked up from germline, CDR1 is KGHSH and CDR2 is LQKENI.

This clonotype was counted at least ten times. The chain has TRBV12-3 or TRBV12-4 and TRBJ2-5, with 7 bases that match TRBD1. This CDR3 is 12 amino acids long. Germline trimming cut 7 bases from V and 5 bases from J; bases unmatched to any gene: 4. The CDR3 is CASTTGAETQYF. Here the CDR3 DNA reads TGTGCCAGCACCACAGGGGCTGAGACCCAGTACTTC.

This clonotype was recorded at least ten times. The genes are TRBV4-1 and TRBJ2-1; D call uncertain. This CDR3 is 13 amino acids long. V was pared by 3 bases and J by 7 bases, with 10 bases between. Germline V gene data show CDR1 as MGHRA and CDR2 as YSYEKL. Here the CDR3 reads CASSHRPENEQFF. The DNA of the CDR3 is TGCGCCAGCAGCCACCGCCCCGAAAATGAGCAGTTCTTC.

This clonotype was seen at least ten times. The rearrangement links TRBV15 to TRBJ2-7; 9 bases fit TRBD1. This CDR3 is 13 amino acids long. Germline V gives CDR1 LNHNV, CDR2 YYDKDF (reference sequence). V lost 5 bases to trimming and J lost 2 bases; unmatched junction nucleotides: 1. The CDR3 here is CATSGQGTYEQYF. The DNA for the CDR3 is TGTGCCACCAGCGGACAGGGGACCTACGAGCAGTACTTC. Complete variable domain (other parts from reference TRBV15 and TRBJ2-7): DAMVIQNPRYQVTQFGKPVTLSCSQTLNHNVMYWYQQKSSQAPKLLFHYYDKDFNNEADTPDNFQSRRPNTSFCFLDIRSPGLGDTAMYLCATSGQGTYEQYFGPGTRLTVT.

At least ten counts were recorded for this clonotype. The chain has TRBV6-5 and TRBJ2-5, with TRBD2 as a possible D gene (6 bases). The V gene's germline CDR1 is MNHEY and CDR2 SVGAGI. The CDR3 runs 14 residues. V lost 7 bases to trimming and J lost 6 bases, with 18 bases between them. The CDR3 spells CASTSGGIGKTQYF. CDR3 DNA: TGTGCCAGCACGAGTGGCGGGATCGGGAAGACCCAGTACTTC.

The sample holds many counts of this clonotype. The chain links TRBV5-1 to TRBJ1-2; no clear D. The CDR3 covers 13 residues. V dropped 5 bases and J dropped 4 bases, with 12 bases sitting between them. The germline V gene encodes CDR1 SGHRS and CDR2 YFSETQ. CDR3 sequence (DNA): TGCGCCAGCAGGGAAGACATCACCTATGGCTACACCTTC. This gives the protein CASREDITYGYTF.

As regards this clonotype: One base away lies a much larger clone, so this may be a sequencing read error. The V call is TRBV20-1, the J call TRBJ1-5; D may be TRBD1 (5 bases). Per germline, CDR1 DFQATT and CDR2 SNEGSKA (reference sequence). The CDR3 consists of 16 residues. The CDR3 protein is CCARDPHQGRNQPQHF. The CDR3 DNA reads as TGCTGTGCTAGAGATCCCCATCAGGGACGCAATCAGCCCCAGCATTTT.

This clonotype was seen at least ten times. The chain uses TRBV7-2 and TRBJ2-1; weak D call: TRBD2 (5 bases). The CDR3 length is 14 residues. From germline, CDR1 is SGHTA and CDR2 FQGNSA. Trimming stripped 5 bases from V and 5 bases from J, with 13 bases between. The DNA for the CDR3 is TGTGCCAGCAGCCCCCTACTAGAGAACAATGAGCAGTTCTTC. It encodes CASSPLLENNEQFF. The full variable domain, with the rest looked up from reference TRBV7-2 and TRBJ2-1, is GAGVSQSPSNKVTEKGKDVELRCDPISGHTALYWYRQSLGQGLEFLIYFQGNSAPDKSGLPSDRFSAERTGGSVSTLTIQRTQQEDSAVYLCASSPLLENNEQFFGPGTRLTVL.

The table lists this clonotype with a few counts. The gene calls are TRBV7-8 and TRBJ1-5; D is unresolved. Germline V gene data show CDR1 as SGHVS and CDR2 as FQNEAQ. The V gene lost 4 bases and the J gene lost 7 bases, with 11 bases spanning the gap. The CDR3 is made up of 13 amino acids. CDR3 sequence: CASSSTRIQPQHF. The CDR3 DNA follows: TGTGCCAGCAGCTCCACAAGGATACAGCCCCAGCATTTT.

This clonotype has at least ten counts. The rearrangement uses TRBV7-2 and TRBJ2-3, with TRBD1 matching 10 bases. The CDR3 sequence is 16 residues long. CDR1 SGHTA and CDR2 FQGNSA come from the germline V gene. J lost 1 base, V lost 4 bases, and 5 bases had no gene match. The CDR3 reads CASSSGQGFGTDTQYF. CDR3 sequence (DNA): TGTGCCAGCAGCTCGGGACAGGGGTTCGGCACAGATACGCAGTATTTT. Variable domain in full (rest from reference TRBV7-2 and TRBJ2-3): GAGVSQSPSNKVTEKGKDVELRCDPISGHTALYWYRQSLGQGLEFLIYFQGNSAPDKSGLPSDRFSAERTGGSVSTLTIQRTQQEDSAVYLCASSSGQGFGTDTQYFGPGTRLTVL.

At least ten counts were recorded for this clonotype. V and J are TRBV20-1 and TRBJ1-6, with a weak D call TRBD1 (6 bases). Germline V lookup: CDR1 DFQATT, CDR2 SNEGSKA (reference sequence). Trimming took off 0 bases at V and 10 bases at J, with 19 bases between the two ends. The CDR3 runs to 16 residues. The CDR3 sequence: CSARDRVGAGVSPLHF. CDR3 bases: TGCAGTGCTAGAGATCGTGTTGGGGCAGGGGTGTCACCCCTCCACTTT.